This T cell receptor beta chain emerged from a study of control samples from healthy donors and cancer patients. Some clones are missing from TCRdb's copy, which holds only in-frame ones; the method was immunoSEQ multiplex PCR. The data hold 70,000 to 75,000 clones, with about 95% observed a single time. Germline CDR1 reads WSHSY; CDR2 reads SAAADI. V shed 6 bases and J 1 base; nucleotides not matched to a gene: 10. The CDR3 consists of 17 residues. Sequencing used blood. The receptor was isolated from a woman in her 30s in good health. The genes are TRBV10-2 and TRBJ2-2; 8 bases align to TRBD1. The CDR3 nucleotides are TGCGCCAGCAGCAACCGGGACAGGTTCTTGAACACCGGGGAGCTGTTTTTT. Protein sequence: CASSNRDRFLNTGELFF.